Sequencing of this TCR beta chain was carried out in a study of blood T cell repertoires in COVID-19 (dated by TCRdb to between 2020 and 2021). Regarding the complete study: The collaborator samples originated in the United States, Italy and Spain and spanned the acute and convalescent phases of COVID-19. The samples were drawn from two sources: the first 160 participants of the ongoing ImmuneRACE study, and 950 to 1,500 subjects contributed by 6 global collaborators. Subjects who had been exposed to COVID-19, were actively infected with it, or had recovered from it provided the deeply sampled blood TCRbeta repertoires that made up the dataset. The prospective study material was composed of cDNA or gDNA derived from T cells, B-cell-depleted T cells, or PBMCs. Nearly every sample came with metadata listing a de-identified subject ID, COVID-19 status, age in years and sex. The repertoires were made available in a free public database intended to serve as a resource for research on the immune response to SARS-CoV-2. Where HLA class I and class II types were available, the types were taken from metadata supplied by the sample provider, not from assay-based typing. Broader findings and caveats from the paper: The amount of clinical and demographic metadata varied by source and participant and was provided uncurated.

TCRbeta CDR3 regions were amplified from genomic DNA using the immunoSEQ Assay, a bias-controlled multiplex PCR. On the authors' methods: Nucleated cell counts per sample were estimated from amplification of reference gene primers within the assay. Sequence reads were collapsed and filtered to measure the absolute abundance of every unique TCRbeta CDR3 rearrangement. Productive Simpson clonality was computed per sample as the square root of Simpson's diversity index over productive rearrangements. Drawn from immuneACCESS, this table holds only the in-frame rearrangements with V and J called that TCRdb kept. Clones are partly lost; checked studies trace under half to an unresolved V gene and leave the rest unexplained. Clone size and V and J calls were adopted from that table, with D and trimming inferred from the DNA. In all, the sample holds 150,000 to 200,000 clones, and 75% to 90% of those were seen once. In total, the top ten clones hold under 2.5% of the sample.

The germline V gene (reference sequence) yields SGHKS for CDR1 and YYEKEE for CDR2. The cysteine opens and the phenylalanine closes a CDR3 of 14 amino acids. Left in the record is the CDR3 DNA by itself, 42 bases read in frame from the first base. V is pared back by 1 base and J by 3 bases, with 10 bases lying between the germline termini. This clone was found once. The antigen it recognizes is unknown. Base qualities are missing; no much larger clone stands one base away. Whole blood was collected in K2EDTA tubes by collaborating institutions according to the institutions' own protocols. For TCRbeta analysis, collaborators shipped samples in one of three forms: frozen whole blood, isolated PBMCs, or DNA extracted from either of those sample types.

The sequencing input was peripheral blood. The chain uses TRBV5-5 and TRBJ1-1; D gene: possibly TRBD1, on 5 matching bases. This clonotype was obtained from a man in his 70s with active or convalescent COVID-19. The CDR3: CASSLRGRDTEAFF. The nucleotide sequence reads as follows: TGTGCCAGCAGCTTGAGGGGAAGGGACACTGAAGCTTTCTTT. Beyond the CDR3, the reference TRBV5-5 and TRBJ1-1 genes provide the residues; the full variable domain reads: DAGVTQSPTHLIKTRGQQVTLRCSPISGHKSVSWYQQVLGQGPQFIFQYYEKEERGRGNFPDRFSARQFPNYSSELNVNALLLGDSALYLCASSLRGRDTEAFFGQGTRLTVV.